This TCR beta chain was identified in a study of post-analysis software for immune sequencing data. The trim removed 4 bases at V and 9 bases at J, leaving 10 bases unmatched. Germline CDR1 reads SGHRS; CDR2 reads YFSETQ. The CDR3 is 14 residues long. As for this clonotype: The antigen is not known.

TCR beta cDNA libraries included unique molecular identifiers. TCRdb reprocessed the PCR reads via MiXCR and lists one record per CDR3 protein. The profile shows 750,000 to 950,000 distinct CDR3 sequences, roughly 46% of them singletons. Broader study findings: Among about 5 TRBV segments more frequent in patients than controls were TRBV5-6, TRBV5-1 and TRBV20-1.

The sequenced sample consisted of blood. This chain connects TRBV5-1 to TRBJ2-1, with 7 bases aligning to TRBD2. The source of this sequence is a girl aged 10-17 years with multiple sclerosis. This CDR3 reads CASSKLAEHSEQFF. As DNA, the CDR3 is TGCGCCAGCAGCAAGCTAGCGGAGCACAGTGAGCAGTTCTTC.